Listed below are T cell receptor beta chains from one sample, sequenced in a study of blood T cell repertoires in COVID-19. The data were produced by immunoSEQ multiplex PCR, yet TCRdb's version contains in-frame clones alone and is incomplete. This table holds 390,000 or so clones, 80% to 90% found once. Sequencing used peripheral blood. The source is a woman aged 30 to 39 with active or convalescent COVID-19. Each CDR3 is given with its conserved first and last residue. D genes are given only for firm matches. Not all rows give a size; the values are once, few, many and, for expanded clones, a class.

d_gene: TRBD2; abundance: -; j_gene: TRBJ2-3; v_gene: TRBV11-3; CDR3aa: CASSLSSSSGFTDTQYF; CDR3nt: TGTGCCAGCAGCTTATCTTCGTCTAGCGGTTTCACAGATACGCAGTATTTT
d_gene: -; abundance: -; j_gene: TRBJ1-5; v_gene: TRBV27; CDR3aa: CASSLGGVAGQPQHF; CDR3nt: TGTGCCAGCAGTTTAGGGGGTGTAGCGGGACAGCCCCAGCATTTT
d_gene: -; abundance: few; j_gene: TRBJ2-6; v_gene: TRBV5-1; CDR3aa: CASSLSSGANVLTF; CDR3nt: TGCGCCAGCAGCCTGAGCTCTGGGGCCAACGTCCTGACTTTC
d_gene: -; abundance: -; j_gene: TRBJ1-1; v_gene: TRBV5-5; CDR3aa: CASSLALGDTEAFF; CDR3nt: TGTGCCAGCAGCTTGGCCTTAGGGGACACTGAAGCTTTCTTT
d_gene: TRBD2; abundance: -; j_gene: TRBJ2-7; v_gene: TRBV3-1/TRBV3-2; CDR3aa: CASSQSGGGTYEQYF; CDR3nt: TGTGCCAGCAGCCAGTCCGGCGGGGGAACCTACGAGCAGTACTTC
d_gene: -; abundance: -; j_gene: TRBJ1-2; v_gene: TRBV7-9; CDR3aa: CASSQNYGYTF; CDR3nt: TGTGCCAGCAGCCAGAACTATGGCTACACCTTC
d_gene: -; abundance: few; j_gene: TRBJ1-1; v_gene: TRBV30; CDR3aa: CAWRSGVHTEAFF; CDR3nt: TGTGCCTGGAGATCAGGGGTTCACACTGAAGCTTTCTTT
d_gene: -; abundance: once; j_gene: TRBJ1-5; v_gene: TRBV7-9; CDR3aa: CASSLSNQPQHF; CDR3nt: TGTGCCAGCAGCCTTAGCAATCAGCCCCAGCATTTT
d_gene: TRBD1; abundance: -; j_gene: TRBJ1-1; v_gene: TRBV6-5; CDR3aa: CASRLTGLTEAFF; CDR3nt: TGTGCCAGCAGGTTGACAGGGCTTACTGAAGCTTTCTTT
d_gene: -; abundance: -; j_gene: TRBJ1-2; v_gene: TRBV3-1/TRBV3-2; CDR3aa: CASSQMAGASGYGYTF; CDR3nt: TGTGCCAGCAGCCAAATGGCAGGGGCGAGCGGCTATGGCTACACCTTC
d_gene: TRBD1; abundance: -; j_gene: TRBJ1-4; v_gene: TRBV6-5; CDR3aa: CASSYYPGQGSEKLFF; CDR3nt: TGTGCCAGCAGTTACTACCCCGGACAGGGGAGCGAAAAACTGTTTTTT
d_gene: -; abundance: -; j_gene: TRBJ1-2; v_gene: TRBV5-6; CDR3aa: CASSPEQANYGYTF; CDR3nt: TGTGCCAGCAGCCCCGAGCAGGCTAACTATGGCTACACCTTC
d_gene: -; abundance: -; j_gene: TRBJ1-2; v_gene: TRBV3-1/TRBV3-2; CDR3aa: CASSQAVGGYGYTF; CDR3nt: TGTGCCAGCAGCCAAGCGGTAGGGGGCTATGGCTACACCTTC
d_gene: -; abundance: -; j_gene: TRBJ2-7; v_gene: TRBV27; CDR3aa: CASSLFQGPYEQYF; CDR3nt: TGTGCCAGCAGTTTATTTCAGGGGCCCTACGAGCAGTACTTC
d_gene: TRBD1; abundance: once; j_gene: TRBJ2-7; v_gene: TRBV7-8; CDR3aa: CASSHTDRGLHEQYF; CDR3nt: TGTGCCAGCAGCCACACGGACAGGGGGCTACACGAGCAGTACTTC
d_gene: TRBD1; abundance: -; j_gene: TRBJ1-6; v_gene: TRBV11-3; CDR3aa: CASSYTGASPLHF; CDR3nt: TGTGCCAGCAGTTATACAGGGGCTTCACCCCTCCACTTT
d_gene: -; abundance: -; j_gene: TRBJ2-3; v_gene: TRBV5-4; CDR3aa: CASSPDVTSTDTQYF; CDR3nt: TGTGCCAGCAGCCCTGACGTGACTAGCACAGATACGCAGTATTTT
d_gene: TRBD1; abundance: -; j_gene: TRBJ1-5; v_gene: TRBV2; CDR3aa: CASSRVLGQDNQPQHF; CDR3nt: TGTGCCAGCAGCCGGGTCCTTGGACAGGACAATCAGCCCCAGCATTTT
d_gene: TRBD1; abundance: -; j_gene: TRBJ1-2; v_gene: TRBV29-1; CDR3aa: CSVARGDGYTF; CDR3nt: TGCAGCGTTGCCAGGGGGGATGGCTACACCTTC
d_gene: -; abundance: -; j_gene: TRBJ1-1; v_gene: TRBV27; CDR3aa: CASSPGPLDTEAFF; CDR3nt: TGTGCCAGCAGTCCAGGGCCGTTGGACACTGAAGCTTTCTTT
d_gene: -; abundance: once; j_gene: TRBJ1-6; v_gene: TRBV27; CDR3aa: CASSLSGNAYTPLHF; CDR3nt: TGTGCCAGCAGTTTATCGGGCAATGCCTACACGCCCCTCCACTTT
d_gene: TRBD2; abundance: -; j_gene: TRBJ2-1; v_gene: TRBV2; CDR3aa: CASRLAEEDEQFF; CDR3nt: TGTGCCAGCAGACTAGCGGAGGAGGATGAGCAGTTCTTC
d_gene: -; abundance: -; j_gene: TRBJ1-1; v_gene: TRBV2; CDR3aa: CASLIDTQNTEAFF; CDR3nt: TGTGCCAGCTTAATCGACACACAGAACACTGAAGCTTTCTTT
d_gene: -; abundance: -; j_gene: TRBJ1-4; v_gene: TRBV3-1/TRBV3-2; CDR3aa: CASSQEEGLNEKLFF; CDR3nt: TGTGCCAGCAGCCAAGAGGAGGGACTAAATGAAAAACTGTTTTTT
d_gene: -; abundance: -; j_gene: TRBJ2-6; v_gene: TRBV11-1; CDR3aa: CASSLEIGSGANVLTF; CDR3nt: TGTGCCAGCAGCTTAGAAATCGGCTCTGGGGCCAACGTCCTGACTTTC
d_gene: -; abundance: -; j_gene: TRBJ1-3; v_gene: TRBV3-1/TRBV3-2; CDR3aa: CASSTLTGSGNTIYF; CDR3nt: TGTGCCAGCAGCACCCTCACAGGATCTGGAAACACCATATATTTT
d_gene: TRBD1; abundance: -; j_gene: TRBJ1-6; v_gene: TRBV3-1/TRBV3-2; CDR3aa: CASSRDRGHLSSYNSPLHF; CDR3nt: TGTGCCAGCAGCCGGGACAGGGGGCATTTAAGTTCCTATAATTCACCCCTCCACTTT
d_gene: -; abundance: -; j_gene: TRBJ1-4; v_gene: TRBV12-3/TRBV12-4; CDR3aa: CASSLTVFEKLFF; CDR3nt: TGTGCCAGCAGTTTAACAGTTTTTGAAAAACTGTTTTTT
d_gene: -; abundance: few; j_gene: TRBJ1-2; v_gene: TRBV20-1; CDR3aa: CSASSGGLYGYTF; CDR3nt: TGCAGTGCTAGTTCGGGGGGCTTATATGGCTACACCTTC
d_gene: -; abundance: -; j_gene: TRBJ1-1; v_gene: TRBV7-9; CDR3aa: CASSFYTGSNTEAFF; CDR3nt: TGTGCCAGCAGCTTCTACACAGGTTCGAACACTGAAGCTTTCTTT
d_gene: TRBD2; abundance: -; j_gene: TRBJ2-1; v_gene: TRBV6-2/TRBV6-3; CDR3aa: CASSYARTSGSNEQFF; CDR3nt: TGTGCCAGCAGTTACGCCCGGACTAGCGGGAGCAATGAGCAGTTCTTC
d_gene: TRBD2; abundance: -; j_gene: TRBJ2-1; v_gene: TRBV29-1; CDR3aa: CSVEAFPSGGAVYNEQFF; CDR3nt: TGCAGCGTTGAAGCCTTCCCTAGCGGGGGGGCGGTCTACAATGAGCAGTTCTTC
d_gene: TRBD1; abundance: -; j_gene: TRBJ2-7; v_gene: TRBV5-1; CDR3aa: CASSVSGGSYEQYF; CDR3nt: TGCGCCAGCAGCGTCTCAGGGGGTTCCTACGAGCAGTACTTC
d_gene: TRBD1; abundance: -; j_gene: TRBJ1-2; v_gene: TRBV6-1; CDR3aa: CASSESLAGTVYYGYTF; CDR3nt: TGTGCCAGCAGTGAATCGTTAGCCGGGACAGTCTACTATGGCTACACCTTC
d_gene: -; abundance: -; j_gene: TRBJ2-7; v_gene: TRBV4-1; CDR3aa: CASSRTDGDYEQYF; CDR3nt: TGCGCCAGCAGCAGGACGGACGGGGACTACGAGCAGTACTTC
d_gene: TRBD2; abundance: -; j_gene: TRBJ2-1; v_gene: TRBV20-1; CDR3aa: CSASPWTSGSSNEQFF; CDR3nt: TGCAGTGCTAGTCCATGGACTAGCGGGAGTTCCAATGAGCAGTTCTTC
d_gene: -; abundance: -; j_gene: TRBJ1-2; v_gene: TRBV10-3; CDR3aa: CAIRPWGEGNYGYTF; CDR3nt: TGTGCCATCAGGCCTTGGGGAGAGGGTAACTATGGCTACACCTTC
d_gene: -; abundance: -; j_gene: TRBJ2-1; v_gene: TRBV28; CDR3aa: CASSLDGTFKQFF; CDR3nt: TGTGCCAGCAGTTTAGATGGCACCTTCAAGCAGTTCTTC
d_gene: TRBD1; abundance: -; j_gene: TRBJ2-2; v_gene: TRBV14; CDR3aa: CASSQVTGVFTGELFF; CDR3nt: TGTGCCAGCAGCCAAGTAACAGGGGTCTTCACCGGGGAGCTGTTTTTT
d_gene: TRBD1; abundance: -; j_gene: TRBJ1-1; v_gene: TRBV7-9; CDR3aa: CASSLGQGFTEAFF; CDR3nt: TGTGCCAGCAGCCTCGGACAGGGGTTTACTGAAGCTTTCTTT
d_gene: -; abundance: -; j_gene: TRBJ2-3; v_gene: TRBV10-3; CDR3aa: CAISGGWTDTQYF; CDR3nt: TGTGCCATCAGTGGAGGGTGGACAGATACGCAGTATTTT
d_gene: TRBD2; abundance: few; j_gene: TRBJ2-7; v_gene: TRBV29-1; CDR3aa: CSVEGLGGYEQYF; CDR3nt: TGCAGCGTTGAGGGCCTGGGGGGGTACGAGCAGTACTTC
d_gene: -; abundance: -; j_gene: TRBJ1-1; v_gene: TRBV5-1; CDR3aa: CASSDQAGPNTEAFF; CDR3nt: TGCGCCAGCAGCGACCAGGCAGGGCCGAACACTGAAGCTTTCTTT
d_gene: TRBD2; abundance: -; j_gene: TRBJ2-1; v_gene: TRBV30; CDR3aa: CAWALAGGGNEQFF; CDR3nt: TGTGCCTGGGCTTTAGCGGGAGGGGGTAATGAGCAGTTCTTC
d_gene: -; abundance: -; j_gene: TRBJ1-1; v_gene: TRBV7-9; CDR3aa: CASSLEEGAGGTEAFF; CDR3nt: TGTGCCAGCAGCTTAGAGGAAGGGGCGGGGGGCACTGAAGCTTTCTTT
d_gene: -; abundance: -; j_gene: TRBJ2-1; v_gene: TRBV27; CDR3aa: CASSLGQNSYNEQFF; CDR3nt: TGTGCCAGCAGTCTCGGACAAAACTCCTACAATGAGCAGTTCTTC
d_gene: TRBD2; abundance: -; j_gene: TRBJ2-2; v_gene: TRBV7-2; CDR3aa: CASKGLAVTGELFF; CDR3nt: TGTGCCAGCAAAGGACTAGCGGTCACCGGGGAGCTGTTTTTT
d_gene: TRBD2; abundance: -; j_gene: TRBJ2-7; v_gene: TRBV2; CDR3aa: CASSELAAGRNYEQYF; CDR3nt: TGTGCCAGCAGTGAATTGGCAGCGGGGCGTAACTACGAGCAGTACTTC
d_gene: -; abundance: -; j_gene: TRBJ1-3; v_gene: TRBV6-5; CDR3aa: CASSPGRGNTIYF; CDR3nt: TGTGCCAGCAGTCCAGGGAGGGGAAACACCATATATTTT